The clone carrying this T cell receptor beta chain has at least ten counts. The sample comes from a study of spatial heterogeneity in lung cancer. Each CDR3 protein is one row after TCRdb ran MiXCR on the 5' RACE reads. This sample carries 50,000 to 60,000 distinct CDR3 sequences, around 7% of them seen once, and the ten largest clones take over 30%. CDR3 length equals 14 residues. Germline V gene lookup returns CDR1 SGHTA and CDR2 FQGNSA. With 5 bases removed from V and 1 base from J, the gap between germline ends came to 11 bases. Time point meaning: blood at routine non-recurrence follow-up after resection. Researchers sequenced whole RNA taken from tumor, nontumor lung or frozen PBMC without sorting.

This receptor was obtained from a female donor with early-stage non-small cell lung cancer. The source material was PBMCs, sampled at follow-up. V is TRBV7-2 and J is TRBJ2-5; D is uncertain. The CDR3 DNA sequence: TGTGCCAGCAGCCCTGGTAGGGTCCAAGAGACCCAGTACTTC. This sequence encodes CASSPGRVQETQYF.